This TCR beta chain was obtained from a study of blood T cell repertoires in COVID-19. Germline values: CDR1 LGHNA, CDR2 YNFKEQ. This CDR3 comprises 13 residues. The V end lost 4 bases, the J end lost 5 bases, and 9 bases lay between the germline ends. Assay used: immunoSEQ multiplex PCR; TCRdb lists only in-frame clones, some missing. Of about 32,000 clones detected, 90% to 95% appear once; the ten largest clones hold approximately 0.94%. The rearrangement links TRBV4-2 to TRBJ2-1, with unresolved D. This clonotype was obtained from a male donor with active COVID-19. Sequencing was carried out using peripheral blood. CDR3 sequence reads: CASSPQKNNEQFF. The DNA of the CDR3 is TGTGCCAGCAGCCCCCAGAAGAACAATGAGCAGTTCTTC.